This T cell receptor (beta chain) was identified during a study of blood T cell repertoires in COVID-19. Per the original data handling: Reference gene primers were amplified, and this amplification served to estimate nucleated cell counts. Sequencing was performed with immunoSEQ multiplex PCR; in TCRdb, only in-frame clones are kept and a portion is missing. The DNA gave D and trimming, while V, J and clone size come from that table. The data show some 150,000 clones, 70% to 90% seen once. The length of the CDR3 is 14 residues. Germline lookup yields CDR1 SGHRS and CDR2 YFSETQ. The V and J ends lost 4 bases and 6 bases respectively, with 13 bases between them. This clone was observed a single time.

V is TRBV5-1 and J is TRBJ2-2; D ambiguous. The sample was peripheral blood. The TCR was taken from a woman of 80 years or more with acute or convalescent COVID-19. The CDR3 DNA reads TGCGCCAGCAGCGGTAGCCCCGGCGCCGGGGAGCTGTTTTTT. Encoded protein: CASSGSPGAGELFF.